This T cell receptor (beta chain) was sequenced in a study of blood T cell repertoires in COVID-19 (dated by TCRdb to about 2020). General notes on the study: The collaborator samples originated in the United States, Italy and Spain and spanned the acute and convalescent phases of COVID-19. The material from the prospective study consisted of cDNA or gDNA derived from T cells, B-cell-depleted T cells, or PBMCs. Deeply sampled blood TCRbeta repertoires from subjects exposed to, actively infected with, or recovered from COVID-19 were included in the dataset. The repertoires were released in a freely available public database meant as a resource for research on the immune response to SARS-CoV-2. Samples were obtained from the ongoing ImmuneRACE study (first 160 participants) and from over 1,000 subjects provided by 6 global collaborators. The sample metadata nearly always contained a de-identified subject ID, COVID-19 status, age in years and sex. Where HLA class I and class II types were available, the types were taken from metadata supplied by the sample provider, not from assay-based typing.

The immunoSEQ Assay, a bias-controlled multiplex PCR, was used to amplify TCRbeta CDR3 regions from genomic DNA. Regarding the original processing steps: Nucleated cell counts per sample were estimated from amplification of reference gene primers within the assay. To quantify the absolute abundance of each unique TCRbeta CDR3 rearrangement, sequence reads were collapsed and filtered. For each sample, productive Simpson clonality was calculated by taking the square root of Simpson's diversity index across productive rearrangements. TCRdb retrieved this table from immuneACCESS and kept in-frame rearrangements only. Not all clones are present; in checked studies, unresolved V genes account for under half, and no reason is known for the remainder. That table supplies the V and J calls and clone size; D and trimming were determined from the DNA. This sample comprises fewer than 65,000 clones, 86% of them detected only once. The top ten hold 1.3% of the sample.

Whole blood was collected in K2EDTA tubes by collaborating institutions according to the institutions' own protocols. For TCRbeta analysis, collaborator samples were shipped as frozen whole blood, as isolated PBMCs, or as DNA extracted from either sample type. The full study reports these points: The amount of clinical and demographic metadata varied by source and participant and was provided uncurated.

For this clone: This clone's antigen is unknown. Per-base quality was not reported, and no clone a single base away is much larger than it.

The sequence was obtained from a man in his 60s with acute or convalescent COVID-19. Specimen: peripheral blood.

The DNA sequence reads TGTGCCAGCAGCCGGAACACAGGGTCAGCTAACTATGGCTACACCTTC. Its coded protein is CASSRNTGSANYGYTF. The chain is made from TRBV3-1 (or the pseudogene TRBV3-2) and TRBJ1-2; the D gene is perhaps TRBD1, on 6 matching bases. Including cysteine and phenylalanine, the CDR3 has 16 amino acids. The CDR3 DNA has 48 bases and is translated from base 1. The V and J ends are trimmed by 4 bases and 0 bases, leaving 15 bases between them. The CDR1 and CDR2 encoded by the germline V gene (reference sequence) are LGHDT and YNNKEL.